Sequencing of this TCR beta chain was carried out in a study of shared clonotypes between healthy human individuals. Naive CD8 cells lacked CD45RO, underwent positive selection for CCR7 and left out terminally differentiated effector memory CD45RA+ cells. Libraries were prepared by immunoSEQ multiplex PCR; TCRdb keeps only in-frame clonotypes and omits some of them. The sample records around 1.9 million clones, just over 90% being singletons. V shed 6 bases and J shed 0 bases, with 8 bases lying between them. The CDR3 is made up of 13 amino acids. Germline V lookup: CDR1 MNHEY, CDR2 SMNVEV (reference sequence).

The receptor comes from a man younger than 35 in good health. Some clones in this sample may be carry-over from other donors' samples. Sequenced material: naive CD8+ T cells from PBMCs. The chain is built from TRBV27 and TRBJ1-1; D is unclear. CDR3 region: CASRGRMNTEAFF. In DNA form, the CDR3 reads TGTGCCAGCAGGGGGAGGATGAACACTGAAGCTTTCTTT.